The 31 T cell receptor beta chains listed next were all sequenced from one sample in a study of OX40 agonist ivuxolimab in advanced cancers. Profiled with immunoSEQ multiplex PCR; TCRdb holds only in-frame clones, not every one. Seen here are approximately 100,000 clones, less than 95% observed once, and the top ten hold 1.5% to 2%. The material was CD4+ or CD8+ T cells sorted from blood, obtained in a trial of the OX40 agonist ivuxolimab. The origin of the receptors is an adult with an advanced solid tumor such as melanoma, head and neck, liver or kidney cancer.

This rearrangement joins TRBV5-3 to TRBJ1-2; D is undetermined. TRBV5-3 is reported as an ORF; its role is uncertain. Trimming removed 0 bases at V and 8 bases at J, with 8 bases between. The CDR3 has 12 amino acids. CDR3 bases: TGTGCCAGAAGCTTGGTGGGTTGCGGCTACACCTTC. Its protein product is CARSLVGCGYTF.

This clone showed up just a few times. This chain uses TRBV5-1 with TRBJ2-5; TRBD2 agrees at 12 bases. The V gene's germline CDR1 is SGHRS and CDR2 YFSETQ. CDR3 length: 16 amino acids. After removal of 2 bases from V and 4 bases from J, the junction contained 6 bases not matched to a gene. This CDR3 reads CASSLGLAGRAETQYF. The CDR3 coding sequence is TGCGCCAGCAGCTTAGGACTAGCGGGACGGGCAGAGACCCAGTACTTC.

The chain recombines TRBV7-8 with TRBJ1-5; D is unresolved. CDR1 and CDR2 (germline): SGHVS, FQNEAQ. V lost 1 base and J 7 bases, leaving 5 bases between the germline ends. CDR3 length equals 12 residues. Here the CDR3 DNA reads TGTGCCAGCAGCTTAGGTTCCCAGCCCCAGCATTTT. It translates to CASSLGSQPQHF. Based on the CDR3 plus reference TRBV7-8 and TRBJ1-5, the full variable domain is GAGVSQSPRYKVAKRGQDVALRCDPISGHVSLFWYQQALGQGPEFLTYFQNEAQLDKSGLPSDRFFAERPEGSVSTLKIQRTQQEDSAVYLCASSLGSQPQHFGDGTRLSIL.

This clone came up once. V gene TRBV14 combines with J gene TRBJ2-7; 7 bases match TRBD2. CDR1 and CDR2 (germline): SGHDN, FVKESK. This CDR3 has 16 residues. The ends lost 10 bases at V and 0 bases at J; junction bases unmatched: 15. As DNA, the CDR3 is TGTGCCAACGACACCGGTCTAGCGGAAAACTCCTACGAGCAGTACTTC. Residues: CANDTGLAENSYEQYF.

V is TRBV7-3 and J is TRBJ2-7; 11 bases match TRBD2. Germline V CDR1 and CDR2: SGHTA, FQGTGA. With 0 bases clipped from V and 6 bases from J, the junction kept 4 bases outside the gene matches. This CDR3 has 15 residues. CDR3 in amino acids: CASSLTGLAGGEQYF. The CDR3 DNA reads TGTGCCAGCAGCTTAACGGGGCTAGCGGGAGGCGAGCAGTACTTC.

With respect to this clone: Other DNA sequences in this sample translate to the same CDR3. The V call is TRBV11-2, the J call TRBJ2-7; possible D gene TRBD1, 6 bases. Germline V CDR1 and CDR2: SGHAT, FQNNGV. The length of the CDR3 is 15 residues. Trimming removed 6 bases from V and 3 bases from J, with 18 bases in between. The CDR3 spells CASSQQTDSSYEQYF. CDR3 coding DNA: TGTGCCAGCAGTCAACAAACGGACAGTAGCTACGAGCAGTACTTC.

V is TRBV6-6 and J is TRBJ1-5; D remains ambiguous. The CDR3 has 13 amino acids. Trimming removed 2 bases from V and 0 bases from J, with 2 bases in between. In germline, CDR1 is MNHNY, CDR2 SVGAGI (reference sequence). CDR3 residues: CASSYGSNQPQHF. The CDR3, as DNA: TGTGCCAGCAGTTACGGTAGCAATCAGCCCCAGCATTTT.

V usage is TRBV30 and J usage is TRBJ2-2; no firm D call. The CDR3 sequence is 14 residues long. Trimming shortened V by 3 bases and J by 3 bases, and 11 bases separated the two germline ends. The germline CDR1 and CDR2 sequences are GTSNPN and SVGIG (reference sequence). The DNA for the CDR3 is TGTGCCTGGAGGGCCGAGGTTGACACCGGGGAGCTGTTTTTT. It specifies CAWRAEVDTGELFF.

The chain carries TRBV7-3 and TRBJ2-2; D call uncertain. Germline V gene lookup returns CDR1 SGHTA and CDR2 FQGTGA. The CDR3 has 14 amino acids. V was shortened by 2 bases and J by 1 base, with 5 bases between the two germline ends. DNA for the CDR3: TGTGCCAGCAGCTTATACGGGAACACCGGGGAGCTGTTTTTT. Translated, it gives CASSLYGNTGELFF.

This clone was observed once. V usage is TRBV11-3 and J usage is TRBJ2-1, with 15 nucleotides matching TRBD2. Germline values: CDR1 SGHNT, CDR2 YENEEA. The ends lost 0 bases at V and 6 bases at J; junction bases unmatched: 6. The CDR3 is 18 residues long. This chain's CDR3 is CASSLDLRTSGRVNEQFF. The CDR3 coding sequence is TGTGCCAGCAGCTTAGATCTCCGGACTAGCGGGAGGGTCAATGAGCAGTTCTTC. The full variable domain, with the rest looked up from reference TRBV11-3 and TRBJ2-1, is EAGVVQSPRYKIIEKKQPVAFWCNPISGHNTLYWYLQNLGQGPELLIRYENEEAVDDSQLPKDRFSAERLKGVDSTLKIQPAELGDSAVYLCASSLDLRTSGRVNEQFFGPGTRLTVL.

Concerning this clone itself: Other DNA sequences in the same sample also yield this CDR3. The J gene is TRBJ1-2, the V gene TRBV5-1, with no clear D. Germline V lookup: CDR1 SGHRS, CDR2 YFSETQ. With 0 bases removed from V and 0 bases from J, the gap between germline ends came to 6 bases. The CDR3 contains 14 residues. CDR3 DNA sequence: TGCGCCAGCAGCTTGGAGGGAGCTAACTATGGCTACACCTTC. Amino acid sequence: CASSLEGANYGYTF.

This clone is a singleton in its sample. The rearrangement uses TRBV30 and TRBJ2-4; 7 bases agree with TRBD1. From germline, CDR1 is GTSNPN and CDR2 SVGIG (reference sequence). CDR3 length: 14 residues. With V trimmed by 4 bases and J by 2 bases, 5 bases remained unmatched. The CDR3 DNA is TGTGCCTGGACTCGCAGGGGGACCAAAAACATTCAGTACTTC. This codes for CAWTRRGTKNIQYF.

This chain joins TRBV9 and TRBJ2-2; D remains ambiguous. The length of the CDR3 is 18 residues. Trimming removed 0 bases at V and 0 bases at J, with 15 bases between. Germline V gene lookup returns CDR1 SGDLS and CDR2 YYNGEE. In DNA, the CDR3 is TGTGCCAGCAGCGTAGGACTCTCAGGCGGCACGAACACCGGGGAGCTGTTTTTT. It is translated as CASSVGLSGGTNTGELFF. Filled out from reference TRBV9 and TRBJ2-2, the complete variable domain reads DSGVTQTPKHLITATGQRVTLRCSPRSGDLSVYWYQQSLDQGLQFLIQYYNGEERAKGNILERFSAQQFPDLHSELNLSSLELGDSALYFCASSVGLSGGTNTGELFFGEGSRLTVL.

The chain couples TRBV5-4 to TRBJ1-1, with D possibly being TRBD1 (5 bases). V shed 3 bases and J shed 3 bases, with 15 bases lying between them. CDR3 length: 15 residues. The germline CDR1 and CDR2 sequences are SGHNT and YYREEE (reference sequence). CDR3 amino acids: CASSYAGGGDTEAFF. The CDR3 DNA follows: TGTGCCAGCAGCTACGCAGGAGGAGGGGACACTGAAGCTTTCTTT.

This clone has just a few counts. V gene TRBV27 combines with J gene TRBJ2-7; the D gene is possibly TRBD2 (8 bases). The CDR3 loop spans 17 amino acids. Germline V gene data show CDR1 as MNHEY and CDR2 as SMNVEV (reference sequence). The V end was cut by 0 bases, the J end by 1 base, with 16 bases between. CDR3 coding DNA: TGTGCCAGCAGTTTATCCGGGAGGGGGCAGGCGTCCTACGAGCAGTACTTC. The encoded protein is CASSLSGRGQASYEQYF.

The chain is built from TRBV6-5 and TRBJ2-7; D ambiguous. V was pared by 2 bases and J by 1 base, with 12 bases between. Looked up from germline, CDR1 is MNHEY and CDR2 is SVGAGI. The CDR3 is 15 amino acids. In nucleotides, the CDR3 is TGTGCCAGCAGTTACGACCCAAGGGATTCCTACGAGCAGTACTTC. Translation gives CASSYDPRDSYEQYF.

The chain uses TRBV7-8 and TRBJ2-7; maybe TRBD2 (5 bases). This CDR3 is 14 amino acids long. Germline CDR1 is SGHVS and CDR2 is FQNEAQ. Between the trimmed V and J ends, which lost 3 bases and 5 bases, there was a span of 14 bases. CDR3 amino acids: CASSLLASGNEQYF. The CDR3 nucleotides are TGTGCCAGCAGCTTGCTAGCTAGTGGAAACGAGCAGTACTTC.

V gene TRBV28 combines with J gene TRBJ1-3, with 9 bases lining up with TRBD1. With 5 bases clipped from V and 5 bases from J, the junction kept 7 bases outside the gene matches. This CDR3 has 15 residues. CDR1 is MDHEN, CDR2 SYDVKM, per germline. CDR3 bases: TGTGCCAGCAGTGGCTCAGGACAGGGGAGAAACACCATATATTTT. Residues: CASSGSGQGRNTIYF.

This chain connects TRBV12-5 to TRBJ2-1; a weak D match, TRBD2 (6 bases). The CDR3 covers 13 residues. V lost 6 bases, J lost 4 bases, and 10 bases lay in between. From germline, CDR1 is LGHNT and CDR2 FRNRAP. Here the CDR3 reads CASGLSGYNEQFF. For the CDR3, the DNA is TGTGCTAGTGGCCTCAGCGGGTACAATGAGCAGTTCTTC.

The chain has TRBV6-5 and TRBJ1-1, with D unclear. Trimming cost V 0 bases and J 3 bases, with 5 bases left between them. Germline V gives CDR1 MNHEY, CDR2 SVGAGI. The CDR3 spans 13 residues. The CDR3 reads CASSYSKYTEAFF. DNA for the CDR3: TGTGCCAGCAGTTACTCGAAGTACACTGAAGCTTTCTTT.

This chain connects TRBV7-2 to TRBJ1-2; possible D gene TRBD1, 6 bases. The CDR3 sequence is 12 residues long. Germline V gene data show CDR1 as SGHTA and CDR2 as FQGNSA. The ends were cut back, 1 base at V and 8 bases at J, with 8 bases in the middle. The CDR3, as DNA: TGTGCCAGCAGCTTAGAGGGGGAGGGCTACACCTTC. This encodes CASSLEGEGYTF.

The V call is TRBV28, the J call TRBJ1-2; 9 nucleotides agree with TRBD1. CDR3 size: 17 residues. J gave up 7 bases and V 2 bases, and 14 bases lay outside the gene matches. Germline CDR1 is MDHEN and CDR2 is SYDVKM. The CDR3 bases are TGTGCCAGCAGTTTACCCGGCCTTGAACAGGGGGCGAGTGGCTACACCTTC. Amino acids: CASSLPGLEQGASGYTF.

V gene TRBV9 combines with J gene TRBJ1-1; D may be TRBD1 (5 bases). The V and J ends lost 2 bases and 1 base respectively, with 9 bases between them. The CDR3 length is 14 residues. Germline V gene data show CDR1 as SGDLS and CDR2 as YYNGEE. CDR3 bases: TGTGCCAGCAGCGTGGGGGGTAAGAACACTGAAGCTTTCTTT. Its translation: CASSVGGKNTEAFF.

The rearrangement links TRBV7-2 to TRBJ1-6, with a weak D call TRBD1 (5 bases). The CDR3 is 14 residues long. The germline V gene has CDR1 SGHTA and CDR2 FQGNSA. The V gene lost 5 bases and the J gene lost 7 bases, with 12 bases spanning the gap. DNA for the CDR3: TGTGCCAGCAGCGGGGACCGCTTAAATTCACCCCTCCACTTT. Protein: CASSGDRLNSPLHF. Full variable domain (remainder filled in from reference TRBV7-2 and TRBJ1-6): GAGVSQSPSNKVTEKGKDVELRCDPISGHTALYWYRQSLGQGLEFLIYFQGNSAPDKSGLPSDRFSAERTGGSVSTLTIQRTQQEDSAVYLCASSGDRLNSPLHFGNGTRLTVT.

This chain links TRBV11-3 with TRBJ2-1; the match to TRBD1 covers 10 bases. This CDR3 is built from 17 residues. Trimming took 5 bases from V and 2 from J; bases not matched to a gene: 9. Germline-derived CDR1 and CDR2 are SGHNT and YENEEA. CDR3 in DNA: TGTGCCAGCAGCCCCCCCCGGGACAGGGGTGCCTACAATGAGCAGTTCTTC. The encoded protein is CASSPPRDRGAYNEQFF.

This sequence joins TRBV30 and TRBJ2-5; tentatively, D is TRBD1 (6 bases). Germline V lookup: CDR1 GTSNPN, CDR2 SVGIG (reference sequence). V gave up 0 bases and J gave up 5 bases, with 19 bases separating them. The CDR3 spans 16 residues. In DNA, the CDR3 is TGTGCCTGGAGTGTGGGGTCGCAGGGGCGAGGGGAGACCCAGTACTTC. It translates to CAWSVGSQGRGETQYF.

This rearrangement joins TRBV7-3 to TRBJ2-2; D gene unclear. This CDR3 spans 17 amino acids. V lost 0 bases and J lost 0, with 11 bases in between. Germline V CDR1 and CDR2: SGHTA, FQGTGA. The CDR3 DNA sequence: TGTGCCAGCAGCTTAACAGGGCACAGCGCGAACACCGGGGAGCTGTTTTTT. Translating gives CASSLTGHSANTGELFF.

The chain uses TRBV2 and TRBJ2-7; no clear D gene. CDR3 length: 13 residues. Trimming removed 3 bases from V and 1 base from J, with 7 bases in between. Germline V gene lookup returns CDR1 SNHLY and CDR2 FYNNEI. CDR3 protein: CASSDVQSYEQYF. CDR3 sequence (DNA): TGTGCCAGCAGTGACGTACAGTCCTACGAGCAGTACTTC.

The V call is TRBV19, the J call TRBJ1-1; no reliable D call. Germline lookup yields CDR1 LNHDA and CDR2 SQIVND (reference sequence). This CDR3 spans 15 amino acids. Trimming took off 2 bases at V and 0 bases at J, with 10 bases between the two ends. The CDR3 loop reads CASSINANMNTEAFF. The CDR3 coding sequence is TGTGCCAGTAGTATAAATGCGAACATGAACACTGAAGCTTTCTTT.

On this clone itself: An end of the junction differs from the germline gene, which may be a read error. The J gene is TRBJ2-2, the V gene TRBV7-7; 8 bases agree with TRBD1. CDR1 is SSHAT, CDR2 FNYEAQ, per germline (reference sequence). CDR3 length: 14 residues. The CDR3 region has the DNA TGTGCTAGCAGCAGACAGGGGTCCACCGGGGAGCTGTTTTTT. Translation gives CASSRQGSTGELFF.

A word on this clone: Relative to the germline gene, one junction end is altered; a read error may explain this. In the same sample, other DNA sequences code for this CDR3. The rearrangement joins TRBV19 to TRBJ1-4, with 7 bases fitting TRBD1. Germline CDR1 LNHDA, CDR2 SQIVND (reference sequence). This CDR3 is 14 amino acids long. Here the CDR3 DNA reads TGTGCCAGTACCCCGACAGGGAACCTTGAAAAACTGTTTTTC. Its translation is CASTPTGNLEKLFF.